The 7 T cell receptor beta chains below all came from one sample that was sequenced in a study of beta chain features in type 1 diabetes. Reverse transcribing all isolated RNA meant expressed TCRB transcripts were sequenced. Profiling relied on immunoSEQ multiplex PCR, and the TCRdb table lists in-frame clones only, not all of them. The sample lists hundreds of thousands of clones, about 16% occurring once. Source material: naive CD4+ T cells from blood. The receptor source for this set is a man between 18 and 35 years old in good health.

This clone showed up just a few times. V usage is TRBV9 and J usage is TRBJ2-5; D ambiguous. Deletions cut 0 bases from V and 7 bases from J, with 10 bases between. The CDR3 contains 13 residues. Germline V lookup: CDR1 SGDLS, CDR2 YYNGEE. CDR3: CASSVESKATQYF. The CDR3 bases are TGTGCCAGCAGCGTAGAGAGTAAGGCGACCCAGTACTTC.

J is TRBJ1-2 and V is TRBV9; D perhaps matches TRBD1 (5 bases). CDR1 is SGDLS, CDR2 YYNGEE, per germline. This CDR3 comprises 15 residues. Trimming took off 1 base at V and 3 bases at J, with 13 bases between the two ends. This CDR3 reads CASSVRPGNDYGYTF. DNA of the CDR3: TGTGCCAGCAGCGTACGCCCAGGGAATGACTATGGCTACACCTTC.

There are a few counts of this clone. This rearrangement joins TRBV2 to TRBJ1-2, with D possibly being TRBD1 (5 bases). Germline CDR1 is SNHLY and CDR2 is FYNNEI. This CDR3 has 13 residues. Trimming shortened V by 6 bases and J by 2 bases, and 10 bases separated the two germline ends. The CDR3 DNA reads as TGTGCCAGCAGCCTACAGGAGAACTATGGCTACACCTTC. Translating gives CASSLQENYGYTF.

This clone was counted at least ten times. The chain joins TRBV25-1 to TRBJ2-1; D is ambiguous. CDR1 and CDR2 from the germline V gene are MGHDK and SYGVNS. V was shortened by 6 bases and J by 8 bases, with 8 bases between the two germline ends. The CDR3 extends over 11 amino acids. CDR3 protein: CASRRSHEQFF. The CDR3 DNA sequence: TGTGCCAGCAGGAGGTCGCATGAGCAGTTCTTC.

CDR3 sequence: CASSQVAGDPYEQYF. The CDR3 nucleotides are TGCGCCAGCAGCCAAGTGGCAGGTGATCCCTACGAGCAGTACTTC. The chain is built from TRBV4-3 and TRBJ2-7; D uncertain. The CDR3 spans 15 residues. Germline CDR1 reads LGHNA; CDR2 reads YSLEER. V lost 1 base, J lost 2 bases, and 12 bases lay in between.

This clone turned up a few times. The CDR3 DNA follows: TGTGCCAGCAGACCGGGACTAAACACCGGGGAGCTGTTTTTT. It encodes CASRPGLNTGELFF. The chain links TRBV25-1 to TRBJ2-2, with 7 bases aligning to TRBD2. Germline CDR1 is MGHDK and CDR2 is SYGVNS. The J segment lost 2 bases and the V segment lost 6 bases, leaving 3 bases of the junction unmatched. This CDR3 is 14 amino acids long.

This clone was observed a handful of times. This rearrangement joins TRBV4-1 to TRBJ1-3, with D perhaps matching TRBD1 (5 bases). Looked up from germline, CDR1 is MGHRA and CDR2 is YSYEKL. With 2 bases removed from V and 7 bases from J, the gap between germline ends came to 9 bases. The CDR3 is made up of 13 amino acids. CDR3 sequence (DNA): TGCGCCAGCAGCCAACTCGAGGGGAACACCATATATTTT. Its translation: CASSQLEGNTIYF.